This TCR beta chain was documented in a study of blood T cell repertoires in COVID-19. As for the study in general: COVID-19 samples collected from the United States, Italy and Spain covered acute and convalescent phases. Sample material is recorded as cDNA or gDNA derived from T cells, B-cell-depleted T cells, or PBMCs.

Original processing notes: Amplification of reference gene primers provided the estimated nucleated cell counts. The method was immunoSEQ multiplex PCR; TCRdb's version includes in-frame clones alone and lacks a portion of them. V and J calls and clone size follow that table, whereas D and trimming were derived from the DNA. The sample comprises hundreds of thousands of clones, approximately 90% of which are singletons, and roughly 3.1% rests with the top ten. Germline CDR1 SGHTS, CDR2 YDEGEE. V was shortened by 1 base and J by 5 bases, with 10 bases between the two germline ends. CDR3 size: 14 residues.

This chain uses TRBV5-8 with TRBJ2-1; D unresolved. Material: peripheral blood. This clonotype was sampled from a young man with active or convalescent COVID-19. CDR3 sequence reads: CASSLLRRHNEQFF. CDR3 bases: TGTGCCAGCAGCTTGCTCCGGAGACACAATGAGCAGTTCTTC.